The present T cell receptor (beta chain) was sequenced within a study of shared clonotypes between healthy human individuals (TCRdb year 2020). With respect to the entire study: The cohort comprised two women and three men aged 18 to 49 years. Per donor, three plates each were used for CD4 naive and CD4 memory, two for CD8 naive, and one for CD8 memory. Blood TCR repertoires of a handful of healthy adults were deeply sequenced to estimate repertoire size and the extent of clonotype sharing between individuals. Libraries were prepared and TCR repertoires were sequenced by different laboratories using diverse techniques, in order to increase sequencing depth and limit assay-specific biases. Each donor's leukapheresis produced roughly between roughly 0.85 and 9 billion PBMCs.

In regard to this clone: Its antigen is not yet known. Base qualities are missing; no much larger clone stands one base away.

Overall results and qualifications from the work: Compared with non-shared clonotypes, clonotypes shared by all four sorted-subset donors had higher generation probabilities. Sampling was limited to blood, and TCR repertoires in tissue likely differ from TCR repertoires in blood. Larger estimated clonotype richness was generally found for naive subsets than for memory subsets. Even with the large sequencing depth, rarefaction of the sorted-subset datasets indicated that sequencing was incomplete. The genetic and exposure-history diversity represented was limited by the small number of donors. Sharing across a handful of donors was observed for approximately 5% of naive CD4, over 3% of naive CD8, roughly 2.4% of memory CD4, and about 0.38% of memory CD8 clonotypes. Pairwise subsampling led to the expectation that sequencing depth would affect the degree of clonotype sharing among donors.

Donors were healthy HIV-negative adults with no recently reported acute infections or vaccinations. Only Caucasian adults living in Nashville, Tennessee, USA were represented among the donors. CD4+ T cells were enriched by magnetic negative selection; naive cells were then positively selected on CD45RA, and the negative fraction formed the memory subset. After blood collection by leukapheresis, PBMCs were isolated using Ficoll-Histopaque density gradient centrifugation and then cryopreserved in the vapor phase of liquid nitrogen. Analytical flow cytometry was used to check the purity and quantity of every magnetically sorted T cell population. Genomic DNA was isolated from each sorted fraction and quantified by UV absorbance on a Nanodrop 2000c. The germline V gene supplies CDR1 SGHAT and CDR2 FQNNGV. CDR3 length: 14 amino acids, cysteine to phenylalanine. The kept DNA is CDR3 alone, 42 bases in frame from the first base. V ends up 5 bases short and J 3 bases short, with an unmatched junction base count of 3.

Using the deep immunoSEQ assay, multiplex PCR amplified TCR CDR3 regions from genomic DNA. For each cell subset, the extracted genomic DNA was distributed evenly across all wells of several immunoSEQ 96-well plates, and each plate served as one replicate. For sorted subsets, 150 to 250 ng of genomic DNA, equivalent to tens of thousands of T cell genomes, went into each replicate PCR. Purified libraries were quantified with a Qubit 3.0 fluorometer, sized on a Bioanalyzer 2100, and re-quantified with the KAPA Library Quantification kit. A separate single-read 150-cycle Illumina NextSeq 550 flow cell was used to sequence each immunoSEQ 96-well plate. On the authors' methods: Because the immunoSEQ output included only junctional sequences and no quality scores, the filtering could not be the same as the filtering used for full-length reads. Sequences were annotated with PyIR, a Python wrapper for IgBLAST v1.9, using IMGT germline references to assign V/J genes and CDR3. Reads were removed for weak V/J assignments (E-value above 1e-6), missing CDR3, stop codons, out-of-frame junctions, or ambiguous translated residues. V3J clonotypes were defined as sequences sharing an identical inferred V gene, J gene, and CDR3 amino acid sequence. Percentage overlap between repertoires was computed as shared unique clonotypes divided by the size of the smaller repertoire. Richness of each repertoire was evaluated using RTK rarefaction, the Chao1 estimator, and Recon v2.1 estimates of unobserved clonotypes. Generation probabilities were computed with OLGA for all TCRbeta clonotypes obtained by the gDNA method from several donors. Drawn from immuneACCESS, this table holds only the in-frame rearrangements with V and J called that TCRdb kept. Clones are partly lost; checked studies trace under half to an unresolved V gene and leave the rest unexplained. Clonal size and the V and J genes are those of that table, whereas D and trimming came from the DNA. The sample profile shows over 1.5 million clones; 95% to 99% of them were found once. The top ten hold about 0.45% of the sample.

The chain is made from TRBV11-2 and TRBJ1-5; 8 bases in the middle match TRBD1. The source is a man aged 25 to 40 in good health. The specimen sequenced was naive CD4+ T cells sorted from blood. In light of the paper, this sample's cell subset or site label describes: CD45RA+ positively selected. The DNA reads as follows: TGTGCCAGCAGCCCGGACAGGGCCAATCAGCCCCAGCATTTT. It encodes CASSPDRANQPQHF. This CDR3, with the reference TRBV11-2 and TRBJ1-5 proteins standing in past its ends, gives the full variable domain EAGVAQSPRYKIIEKRQSVAFWCNPISGHATLYWYQQILGQGPKLLIQFQNNGVVDDSQLPKDRFSAERLKGVDSTLKIQPAKLEDSAVYLCASSPDRANQPQHFGDGTRLSIL.